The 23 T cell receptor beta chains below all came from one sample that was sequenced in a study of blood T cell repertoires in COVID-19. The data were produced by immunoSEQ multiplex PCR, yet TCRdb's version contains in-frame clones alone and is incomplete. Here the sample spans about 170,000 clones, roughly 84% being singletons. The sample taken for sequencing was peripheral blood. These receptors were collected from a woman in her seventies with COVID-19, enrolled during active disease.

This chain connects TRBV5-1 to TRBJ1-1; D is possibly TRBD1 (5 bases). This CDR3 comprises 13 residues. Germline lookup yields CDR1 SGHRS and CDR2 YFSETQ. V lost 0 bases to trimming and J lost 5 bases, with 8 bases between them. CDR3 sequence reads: CASSLGRETEAFF. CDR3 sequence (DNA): TGCGCCAGCAGCTTGGGCAGGGAAACTGAAGCTTTCTTT.

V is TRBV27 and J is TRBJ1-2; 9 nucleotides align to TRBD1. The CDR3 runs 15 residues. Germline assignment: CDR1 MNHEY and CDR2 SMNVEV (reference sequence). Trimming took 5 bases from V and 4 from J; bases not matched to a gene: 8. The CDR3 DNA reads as TGTGCCAGCAGTCCTAAACAGGGGGCCAGCTATGGCTACACCTTC. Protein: CASSPKQGASYGYTF.

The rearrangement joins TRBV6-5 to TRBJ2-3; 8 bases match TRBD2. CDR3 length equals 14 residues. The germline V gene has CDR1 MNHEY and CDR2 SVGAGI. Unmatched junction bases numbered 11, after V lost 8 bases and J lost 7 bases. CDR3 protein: CASRPGLGDHTQYF. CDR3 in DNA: TGTGCCAGCCGCCCGGGACTAGGCGATCATACGCAGTATTTT.

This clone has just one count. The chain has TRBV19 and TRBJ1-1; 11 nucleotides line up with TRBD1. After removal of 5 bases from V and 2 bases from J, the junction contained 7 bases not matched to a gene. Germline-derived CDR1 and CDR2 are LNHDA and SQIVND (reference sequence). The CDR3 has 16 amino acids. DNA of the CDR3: TGTGCCAGTAGTCCGTGGGGACAGGGGGTTAACACTGAAGCTTTCTTT. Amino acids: CASSPWGQGVNTEAFF.

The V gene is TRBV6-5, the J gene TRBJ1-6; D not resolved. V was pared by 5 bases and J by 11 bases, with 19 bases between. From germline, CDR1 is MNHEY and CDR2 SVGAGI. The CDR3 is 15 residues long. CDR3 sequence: CASSSSLVGNTPLHF. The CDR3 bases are TGTGCCAGCAGTAGTAGTTTGGTCGGGAATACACCCCTCCACTTT.

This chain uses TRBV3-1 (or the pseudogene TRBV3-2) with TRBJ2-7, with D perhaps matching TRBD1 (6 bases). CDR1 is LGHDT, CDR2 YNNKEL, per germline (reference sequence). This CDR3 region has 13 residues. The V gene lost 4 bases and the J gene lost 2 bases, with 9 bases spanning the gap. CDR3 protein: CASSRQDAYEQYF. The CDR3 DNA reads TGTGCCAGCAGCCGACAGGACGCCTACGAGCAGTACTTC.

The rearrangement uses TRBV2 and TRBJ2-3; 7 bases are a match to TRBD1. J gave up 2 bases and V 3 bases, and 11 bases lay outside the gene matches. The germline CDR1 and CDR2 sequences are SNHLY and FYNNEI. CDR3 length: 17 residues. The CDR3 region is CASSEPRQGENTDTQYF. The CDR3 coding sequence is TGTGCCAGCAGTGAGCCCCGACAGGGAGAGAACACAGATACGCAGTATTTT.

The CDR3 here is CASSHSRSGVYEQFF. For the CDR3, the DNA is TGTGCCAGCAGCCATTCGCGCTCCGGGGTATATGAGCAGTTCTTC. The chain employs TRBV14 and TRBJ2-1; tentative D call: TRBD2 (5 bases). Germline V gene data show CDR1 as SGHDN and CDR2 as FVKESK. The V end was cut by 3 bases, the J end by 8 bases, with 17 bases between. The CDR3 runs to 15 residues. The whole variable domain, remainder taken from reference TRBV14 and TRBJ2-1, is EAGVTQFPSHSVIEKGQTVTLRCDPISGHDNLYWYRRVMGKEIKFLLHFVKESKQDESGMPNNRFLAERTGGTYSTLKVQPAELEDSGVYFCASSHSRSGVYEQFFGPGTRLTVL.

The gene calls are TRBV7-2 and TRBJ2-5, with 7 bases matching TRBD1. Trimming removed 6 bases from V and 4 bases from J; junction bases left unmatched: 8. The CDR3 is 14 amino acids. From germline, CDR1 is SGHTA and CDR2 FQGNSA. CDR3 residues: CASRKTGWRETQYF. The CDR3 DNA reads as TGTGCCAGCAGAAAGACAGGGTGGAGAGAGACCCAGTACTTC.

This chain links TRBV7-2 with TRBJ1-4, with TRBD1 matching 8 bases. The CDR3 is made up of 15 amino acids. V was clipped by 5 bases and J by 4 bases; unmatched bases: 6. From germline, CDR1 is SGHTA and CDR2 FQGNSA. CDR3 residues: CASSQRGQDNEKLFF. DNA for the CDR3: TGTGCCAGCAGCCAAAGGGGACAGGATAATGAAAAACTGTTTTTT.

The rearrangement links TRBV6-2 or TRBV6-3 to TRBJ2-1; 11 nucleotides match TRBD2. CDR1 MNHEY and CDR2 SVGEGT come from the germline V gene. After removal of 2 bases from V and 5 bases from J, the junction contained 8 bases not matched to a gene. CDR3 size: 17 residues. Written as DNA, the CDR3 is TGTGCCAGCAGTTACACAACGGGACTAGCGGACCACAATGAGCAGTTCTTC. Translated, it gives CASSYTTGLADHNEQFF.

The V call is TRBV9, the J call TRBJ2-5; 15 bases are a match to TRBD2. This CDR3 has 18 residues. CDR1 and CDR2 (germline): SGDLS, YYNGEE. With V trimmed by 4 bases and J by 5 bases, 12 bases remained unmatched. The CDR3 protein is CASSRKGLAGGLGETQYF. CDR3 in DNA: TGTGCCAGCAGCAGAAAGGGACTAGCGGGAGGACTTGGGGAGACCCAGTACTTC.

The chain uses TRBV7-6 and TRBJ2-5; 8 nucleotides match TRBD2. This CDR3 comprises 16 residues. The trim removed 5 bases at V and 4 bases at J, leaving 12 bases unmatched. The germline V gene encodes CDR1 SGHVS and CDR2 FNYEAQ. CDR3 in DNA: TGTGCCAGCAGCCTTAAACCGGGACTAGGAAGAGAGACCCAGTACTTC. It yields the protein CASSLKPGLGRETQYF.

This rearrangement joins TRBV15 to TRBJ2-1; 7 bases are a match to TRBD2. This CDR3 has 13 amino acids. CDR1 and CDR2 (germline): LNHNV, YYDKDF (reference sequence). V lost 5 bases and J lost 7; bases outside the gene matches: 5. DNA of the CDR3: TGTGCCACCAGCCCGGGACTAAGGAATGAGCAGTTCTTC. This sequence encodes CATSPGLRNEQFF.

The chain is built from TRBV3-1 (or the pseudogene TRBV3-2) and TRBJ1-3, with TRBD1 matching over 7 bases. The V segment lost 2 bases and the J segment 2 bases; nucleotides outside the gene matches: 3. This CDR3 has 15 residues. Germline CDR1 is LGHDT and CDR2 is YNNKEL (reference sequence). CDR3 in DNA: TGTGCCAGCAGCCAAAATACAGGGGCTGGAAACACCATATATTTT. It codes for CASSQNTGAGNTIYF.

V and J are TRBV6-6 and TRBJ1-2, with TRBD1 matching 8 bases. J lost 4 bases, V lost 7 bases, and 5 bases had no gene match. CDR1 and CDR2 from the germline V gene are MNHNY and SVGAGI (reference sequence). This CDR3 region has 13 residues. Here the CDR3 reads CASNPGQVYGYTF. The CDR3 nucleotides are TGTGCCAGCAACCCGGGACAGGTCTATGGCTACACCTTC.

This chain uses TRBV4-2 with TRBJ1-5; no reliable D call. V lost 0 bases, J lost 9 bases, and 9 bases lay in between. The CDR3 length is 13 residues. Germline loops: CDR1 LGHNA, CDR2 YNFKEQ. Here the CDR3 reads CASSQERVLPQHF. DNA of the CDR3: TGTGCCAGCAGCCAAGAAAGAGTTTTGCCCCAGCATTTT.

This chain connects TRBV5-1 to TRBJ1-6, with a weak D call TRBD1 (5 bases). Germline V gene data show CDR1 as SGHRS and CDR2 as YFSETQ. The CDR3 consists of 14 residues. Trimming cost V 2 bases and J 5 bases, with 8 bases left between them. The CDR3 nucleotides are TGCGCCAGCAGCTTCGGGGGGGATAATTCACCCCTCCACTTT. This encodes CASSFGGDNSPLHF.

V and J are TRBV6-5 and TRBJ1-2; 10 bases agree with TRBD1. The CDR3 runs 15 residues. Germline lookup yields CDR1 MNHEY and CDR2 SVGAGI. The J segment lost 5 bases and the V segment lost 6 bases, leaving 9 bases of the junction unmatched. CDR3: CASSLTGTGDYGYTF. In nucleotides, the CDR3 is TGTGCCAGCAGCTTAACCGGGACAGGGGATTATGGCTACACCTTC.

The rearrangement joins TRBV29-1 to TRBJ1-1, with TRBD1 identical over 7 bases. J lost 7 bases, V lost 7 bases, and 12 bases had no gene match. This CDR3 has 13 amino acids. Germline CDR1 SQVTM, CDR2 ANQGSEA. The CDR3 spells CSALQGGRVEAFF. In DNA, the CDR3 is TGCAGCGCCCTCCAGGGGGGCAGGGTTGAAGCTTTCTTT.

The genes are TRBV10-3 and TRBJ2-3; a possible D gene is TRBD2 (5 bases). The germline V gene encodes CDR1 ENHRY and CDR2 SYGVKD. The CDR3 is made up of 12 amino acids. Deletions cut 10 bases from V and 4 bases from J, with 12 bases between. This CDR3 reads CATEGPADTQYF. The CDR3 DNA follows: TGTGCCACCGAGGGTCCCGCAGATACGCAGTATTTT.

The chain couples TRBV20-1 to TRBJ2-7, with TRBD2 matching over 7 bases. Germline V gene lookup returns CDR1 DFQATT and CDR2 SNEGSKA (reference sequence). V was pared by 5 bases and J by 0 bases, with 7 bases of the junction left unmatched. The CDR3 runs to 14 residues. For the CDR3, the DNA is TGCAGTGCTGGTGCCGGGACTATCTCCTACGAGCAGTACTTC. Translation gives CSAGAGTISYEQYF.

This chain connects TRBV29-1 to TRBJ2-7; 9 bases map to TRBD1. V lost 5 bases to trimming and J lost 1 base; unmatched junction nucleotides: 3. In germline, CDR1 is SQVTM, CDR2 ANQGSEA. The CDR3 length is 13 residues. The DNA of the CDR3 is TGCAGCGTTTTAGGACAGGGGTCCTACGAGCAGTACTTC. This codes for CSVLGQGSYEQYF.